This paragraph reports one T cell receptor beta chain. Its cognate antigen is unknown. The length of the CDR3 is 16 residues. V was trimmed by 3 bases and J by 5 bases, leaving 19 bases between them. Germline values: CDR1 MNHEY, CDR2 SMNVEV (reference sequence). This sample was taken from a study of cytomegalovirus exposure and HLA in healthy donors. Overall study: Earlier, 180 million or so T cells were analyzed, and 95 million to 140 million unique TCR beta sequences were found among them. Notes on the study in general: Excluded were some V segments that proved indistinguishable, including TRBV6-2 and TRBV6-3.

60 Vbeta and 13 Jbeta primers were used in PCR. Sequenced by immunoSEQ multiplex PCR; TCRdb stores in-frame clones only, minus some. The table shows over 150,000 clones, with 70% to 85% occurring only once. The TCR was taken from a middle-aged man in good health and CMV-seronegative. The V gene is TRBV27, the J gene TRBJ2-5, with D perhaps matching TRBD2 (6 bases). Material for sequencing was PBMCs. CDR3 in DNA: TGTGCCAGCAGTTTCGGAGGGTTGGGCTCGGGGGAGACCCAGTACTTC. Its translation: CASSFGGLGSGETQYF.